The entry that follows covers one T cell receptor beta chain sequence. The data were obtained in a study of blood T cell repertoires in COVID-19. Overall study context: Nucleic acid was either cDNA or gDNA, and it came from T cells, B-cell-depleted T cells, or PBMCs.

In the original workflow: Reference gene primer amplification gave estimated nucleated cell counts. Method: immunoSEQ multiplex PCR; TCRdb's copy keeps in-frame clones and lacks some. The V and J calls and clone size were taken over from that table, and D and trimming were inferred from the DNA. The sample yields hundreds of thousands of clones, more than 80% seen once. The receptor was derived from a woman in her twenties or thirties with active or convalescent COVID-19. Sequencing used peripheral blood.

CDR3 in DNA: TGCGCCAGCAGCTTGGAAATGGGACAGCCCTACACCTTC. Protein sequence: CASSLEMGQPYTF. This chain connects TRBV5-1 to TRBJ1-2, with 7 bases fitting TRBD1. Germline V gives CDR1 SGHRS, CDR2 YFSETQ. The CDR3 spans 13 residues. The ends lost 0 bases at V and 10 bases at J; junction bases unmatched: 6.